The source of this T cell receptor (beta chain) is a study of memory CD4+ T cells and cytomegalovirus serostatus. Study details: This sample comes from healthy Belgian adults, under 10 CMV seropositive, 24 seronegative.

Germline-derived CDR1 and CDR2 are SGHDN and FVKESK. V dropped 2 bases and J dropped 10 bases, with 6 bases sitting between them. The CDR3 totals 11 residues. The method was immunoSEQ multiplex PCR; TCRdb's version includes in-frame clones alone and lacks a portion of them. The sample lists about 75,000 clones; around four fifths were seen once. The sample holds many counts of this clone. The sort gate was single viable CD3+CD4+CD8-CD45RO+ cells for memory CD4+ T cells. V is TRBV14 and J is TRBJ2-4; D ambiguous. This TCR was recovered from an adult in good health and CMV-seropositive. The sample was memory CD4+ T cells from blood. CDR3 in DNA: TGTGCCAGCAGCCAATCCCGAATTCAGTACTTC. It is translated as CASSQSRIQYF.